The 18 T cell receptor beta chains in this list originate from one sample, sequenced in a study of regulatory T cells in long-lasting Graves disease. To make TCR beta libraries, researchers used iRepertoire HTBI primers and Arm-PCR of CDR3 regions. MiXCR, run by TCRdb on the multiplex PCR reads, gives a single entry per CDR3 protein. The table lists about 540,000 distinct CDR3 sequences, approximately 13% of them singletons. Time point denoted: newly diagnosed GD, antithyroid drugs for less than 3 months. Isolated PBMC RNA provided the starting material for the TCR library. The same data also contributed to another study, on T cells in Graves' hyperthyroidism and ophthalmopathy.

Sequenced material: peripheral blood mononuclear cells (PBMCs), taken at new diagnosis, from a patient treated with antithyroid drugs. These receptors were collected from a man aged 25-45 years with Graves disease.

This clonotype has ten or more counts. The chain has TRBV2 and TRBJ2-1; D ambiguous. The CDR3 has 10 residues. Germline V gives CDR1 SNHLY, CDR2 FYNNEI. V lost 7 bases and J 8 bases, leaving 6 bases between the germline ends. CDR3 bases: TGTGCCAGCACGCGCGATGAGCAGTTCTTC. This gives the protein CASTRDEQFF.

The V call is TRBV6-2 or TRBV6-3, the J call TRBJ1-4; D gene unclear. V shed 0 bases and J shed 4 bases, with 12 bases lying between them. Looked up from germline, CDR1 is MNHEY and CDR2 is SVGEGT. This CDR3 is built from 16 residues. The CDR3 bases are TGTGCCAGCAGTTACTCCCCGACACGGGATAATGAAAAACTGTTTTTT. Amino acid sequence: CASSYSPTRDNEKLFF.

This chain uses TRBV18 with TRBJ1-2; D not certain. This CDR3 is built from 13 residues. The germline CDR1 and CDR2 sequences are KGHSH and LQKENI. V gave up 2 bases and J gave up 3 bases, with 7 bases separating them. This CDR3 is CASSPIEDYGYTF. As DNA, the CDR3 is TGTGCCAGCTCACCAATCGAAGACTATGGCTACACCTTC.

The table lists this clonotype with a few counts. The genes are TRBV5-5 and TRBJ2-5; D gene uncertain. V dropped 0 bases and J dropped 7 bases, with 7 bases sitting between them. Germline loops: CDR1 SGHKS, CDR2 YYEKEE (reference sequence). CDR3 length: 12 amino acids. CDR3: CASSLDYGTQYF. The CDR3 DNA follows: TGTGCCAGCAGCTTGGACTACGGGACCCAGTACTTC.

There are many counts of this clonotype. CDR3 region: CSARDRGVNYGYTF. The DNA of the CDR3 is TGCAGTGCTAGAGACAGGGGGGTTAACTATGGCTACACCTTC. This chain links TRBV20-1 with TRBJ1-2; 7 bases agree with TRBD1. The V gene's germline CDR1 is DFQATT and CDR2 SNEGSKA (reference sequence). The J segment lost 1 base and the V segment lost 0 bases, leaving 2 bases of the junction unmatched. The CDR3 is 14 residues long.

This clonotype has more than one count but fewer than ten. J is TRBJ2-7 and V is TRBV3-1; weak D call: TRBD1 (5 bases). CDR3 size: 13 residues. Looked up from germline, CDR1 is LGHDT and CDR2 is YNNKEL (reference sequence). Trimming took off 3 bases at V and 7 bases at J, with 13 bases between the two ends. The CDR3 loop reads CASSHIIPGEQYF. The CDR3, as DNA: TGTGCCAGCAGCCACATCATCCCAGGGGAGCAGTACTTC.

This clonotype was detected many times. The genes are TRBV5-1 and TRBJ2-5, with D possibly TRBD1 on 6 matching bases. The germline V gene encodes CDR1 SGHRS and CDR2 YFSETQ. The CDR3 is 14 residues long. The V end was cut by 4 bases, the J end by 5 bases, with 15 bases between. The CDR3 here is CASSVTGPGETQYF. In nucleotides, the CDR3 is TGCGCCAGCAGCGTCACAGGGCCAGGGGAGACCCAGTACTTC.

A few counts support this clonotype. Here the CDR3 DNA reads TGTGCCTCCCCCTCGCCACAGTCCTACAATGAGCAGTTCTTC. Encoded protein: CASPSPQSYNEQFF. The chain couples TRBV19 to TRBJ2-1; D gene ambiguous. The CDR3 is 14 amino acids. Trimming removed 11 bases from V and 1 base from J, with 15 bases in between. Germline CDR1 LNHDA, CDR2 SQIVND (reference sequence).

There are many counts of this clonotype. J is TRBJ2-1 and V is TRBV20-1; 7 bases map to TRBD2. Looked up from germline, CDR1 is DFQATT and CDR2 is SNEGSKA (reference sequence). Trimming removed 5 bases from V and 7 bases from J; junction bases left unmatched: 11. This CDR3 region has 14 residues. The DNA of the CDR3 is TGCAGTGCTCCCAGCCCGGTGCGGGGGAATGAGCAGTTCTTC. Its translation: CSAPSPVRGNEQFF.

This clonotype was seen more than once but under ten times. CDR3 region: CASSQVSGTYLYEQYF. The CDR3 region has the DNA TGTGCCAGCTCACAGGTTTCCGGGACATACCTCTACGAGCAGTACTTC. The chain joins TRBV18 to TRBJ2-7; D is possibly TRBD1 (6 bases). V was cut by 4 bases and J by 3 bases, with 19 bases left in between. The CDR3 consists of 16 residues. Germline V gene sequence: CDR1 KGHSH, CDR2 LQKENI.

At least ten counts were recorded for this clonotype. The V and J genes are TRBV20-1 and TRBJ2-7; D is ambiguous. Germline V gene lookup returns CDR1 DFQATT and CDR2 SNEGSKA (reference sequence). The CDR3 runs to 12 residues. With 0 bases removed from V and 3 bases from J, the gap between germline ends came to 6 bases. Here the CDR3 DNA reads TGCAGTGCTAGAGATTCAGACTACGAGCAGTACTTC. This sequence encodes CSARDSDYEQYF.

This clonotype appeared many times. This chain uses TRBV14 with TRBJ2-7, with D hard to call. V lost 2 bases, J lost 7 bases, and 18 bases lay in between. There are 15 residues in the CDR3. Germline CDR1 and CDR2: SGHDN and FVKESK. CDR3 residues: CASSQRTQPLREQYF. The CDR3 bases are TGTGCCAGCAGCCAAAGGACCCAACCCCTTAGGGAGCAGTACTTC.

The chain carries TRBV20-1 and TRBJ2-3; D not resolved. V lost 5 bases and J lost 4, with 7 bases in between. Germline V gene lookup returns CDR1 DFQATT and CDR2 SNEGSKA (reference sequence). This CDR3 has 11 amino acids. Here the CDR3 DNA reads TGCAGTGCTTTGGTACCAGATACGCAGTATTTT. Protein: CSALVPDTQYF.

This clonotype was counted once. This may stem from a read error, because a much larger clone lies one nucleotide away. The chain employs TRBV10-3 and TRBJ2-7, with 9 bases lining up with TRBD1. V shed 6 bases and J 7 bases; nucleotides not matched to a gene: 19. The CDR3 length is 17 residues. Germline V gene sequence: CDR1 ENHRY, CDR2 SYGVKD. The CDR3, as DNA: TGTGCCATCAGCGGAGGGACAGGGCCCTTTTCCTACAATGAGCAGTACTTC. It is translated as CAISGGTGPFSYNEQYF.

This clonotype was recorded at least ten times. The chain uses TRBV27 and TRBJ1-5; TRBD1 is a possible D gene (5 bases). Germline CDR1 and CDR2: MNHEY and SMNVEV (reference sequence). CDR3 length equals 15 residues. V lost 0 bases to trimming and J lost 4 bases, with 10 bases between them. CDR3 coding DNA: TGTGCCAGCAGTTTATCGGGGGGAGTGAATCAGCCCCAGCATTTT. Encoded protein: CASSLSGGVNQPQHF.

This chain connects TRBV9 to TRBJ2-1, with D possibly TRBD2 on 6 matching bases. Trimming removed 3 bases at V and 7 bases at J, with 14 bases between. The CDR3 is 14 amino acids. Germline-derived CDR1 and CDR2 are SGDLS and YYNGEE. As DNA, the CDR3 is TGTGCCAGCAGCGCCGGGACTTCCGAAAATGAGCAGTTCTTC. As protein: CASSAGTSENEQFF.

The chain recombines TRBV20-1 with TRBJ2-5; a possible D gene is TRBD2 (5 bases). CDR1 and CDR2 (germline): DFQATT, SNEGSKA (reference sequence). The V gene lost 0 bases and the J gene lost 5 bases, with 16 bases spanning the gap. There are 15 residues in the CDR3. Written as DNA, the CDR3 is TGCAGTGCTAGAGATGCGGGCGTCGGTGGGGAGACCCAGTACTTC. This gives the protein CSARDAGVGGETQYF.

The chain couples TRBV5-1 to TRBJ1-1; unclear D gene. Trimming took 0 bases from V and 5 from J, leaving 14 bases between them. From germline, CDR1 is SGHRS and CDR2 YFSETQ. The length of the CDR3 is 15 residues. The CDR3 DNA reads as TGCGCCAGCAGCTTGGGGATGGTAGGGTGGACTGAAGCTTTCTTT. Residues: CASSLGMVGWTEAFF.